This T cell receptor (beta chain) was found in a study of blood T cell repertoires in COVID-19. Across the study: There were acute and convalescent COVID-19 samples, and they came from the United States, Italy and Spain.

TCRdb's copy holds only in-frame clones and misses some; the assay was immunoSEQ multiplex PCR. Of more than 85,000 clones listed, 70% to 90% are singletons. CDR3 size: 15 residues. Germline trimming cut 3 bases from V and 1 base from J; bases unmatched to any gene: 4. Germline V gene data show CDR1 as SGDLS and CDR2 as YYNGEE. Input material: peripheral blood. The chain joins TRBV9 to TRBJ1-1; 9 bases fit TRBD1. This TCR came from a human donor with COVID-19, enrolled during active disease. The donor label of this sample is uncertain. CDR3 nucleotide sequence: TGTGCCAGCAGCGCCAGGACAGGGGCGAACACTGAAGCTTTCTTT. This encodes CASSARTGANTEAFF.